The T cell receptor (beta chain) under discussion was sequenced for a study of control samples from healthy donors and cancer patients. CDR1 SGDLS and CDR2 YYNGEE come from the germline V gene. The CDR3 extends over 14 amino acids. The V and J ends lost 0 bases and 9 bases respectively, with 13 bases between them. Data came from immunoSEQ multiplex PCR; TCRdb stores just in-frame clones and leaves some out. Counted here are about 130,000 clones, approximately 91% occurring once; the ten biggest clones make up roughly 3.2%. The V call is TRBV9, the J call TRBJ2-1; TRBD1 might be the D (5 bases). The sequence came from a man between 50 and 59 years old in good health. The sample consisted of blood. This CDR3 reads CASSVAGFGSEQFF. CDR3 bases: TGTGCCAGCAGCGTAGCAGGGTTTGGTAGTGAGCAGTTCTTC.